The clone carrying this T cell receptor (beta chain) was picked up many times. What it binds is unknown. Libraries of TCR beta came from iRepertoire HTBI primers plus Arm-PCR of CDR3 regions. As processed by the authors: Across samples, about 56 TRBV and some 14 TRBJ segments were found. TCRdb passed the multiplex PCR reads through MiXCR, listing each CDR3 protein once. For this entry, the V and J calls and clone size follow TCRdb and not the study's own pipeline. The data show approximately 540,000 distinct CDR3 sequences, around 13% seen once. The sample is drawn from a study of regulatory T cells in long-lasting Graves disease. Study-wide background: Graves' patients (newly diagnosed) had been on antithyroid drugs under 3 months.

From germline, CDR1 is LNHDA and CDR2 SQIVND (reference sequence). The CDR3 is 14 amino acids. Deletions cut 4 bases from V and 9 bases from J, with 16 bases between. Time point reported: newly diagnosed GD, antithyroid drugs for less than 3 months. From RNA extracted from PBMCs, the TCR library was made. Overall study findings and caveats: Sampling was limited to peripheral blood rather than thyroid tissue.

A further study also used this sample, focusing on T cells in Graves' hyperthyroidism and ophthalmopathy. This second report adds: When the TCR CDR3 underwent first-round RT-PCR, the HTBI primer set was used.

The sequence came from a woman aged 25-40 years with Graves disease. Sequenced material: peripheral blood mononuclear cells (PBMCs), taken at new diagnosis, from a patient treated with antithyroid drugs. V gene TRBV19 combines with J gene TRBJ1-5, with a tentative D call TRBD1 (6 bases). CDR3 coding DNA: TGTGCCAGTAGTACCCTCAGGACAGAAGGGCCCCAGCATTTT. Encoded protein: CASSTLRTEGPQHF.